The 32 T cell receptor beta chains below were found in one sample sequenced in a study of blood T cell repertoires in COVID-19 (dated by TCRdb to 2020 to 2022). Library preparation employed the immunoSEQ multiplex PCR assay. TCRdb took this table from immuneACCESS and kept in-frame rearrangements with V and J called. Such tables lack part of the clones; where checked against another copy, unresolved V genes explain under half of the gap, and the rest is unexplained. The sample profile shows roughly 420,000 clones; over 75% of them were found once. Clones ranked in the top ten supply more than 0.85% of the sample. The sample comprised PBMCs or T cells enriched from blood (not recorded which). The receptors come from a woman in her twenties or thirties with acute COVID-19.

The rearrangement links TRBV5-1 to TRBJ2-1; TRBD2 matches 9 bases. In germline, CDR1 is SGHRS, CDR2 YFSETQ. The CDR3 spans 16 residues. V lost 4 bases and J lost 4; bases outside the gene matches: 9. CDR3 bases: TGCGCCAGCAGCGTAGGGCTAGCGGGGAGGTACAATGAGCAGTTCTTC. Translated: CASSVGLAGRYNEQFF.

The chain carries TRBV9 and TRBJ2-1, with 9 bases that match TRBD1. The junction had 8 bases not matched to a gene; V was cut back by 5 bases and J by 8 bases. Germline CDR1 and CDR2: SGDLS and YYNGEE. This CDR3 has 14 residues. The CDR3 reads CASSQDRGVDEQFF. The CDR3 DNA follows: TGTGCCAGCAGTCAGGACAGGGGAGTCGATGAGCAGTTCTTC.

V is TRBV5-1 and J is TRBJ1-1; the D gene is possibly TRBD1 (6 bases). The CDR3 loop spans 15 amino acids. The germline V and J ends were trimmed by 4 bases and 5 bases, with 18 bases remaining between them. Germline loops: CDR1 SGHRS, CDR2 YFSETQ. This CDR3 is CASSHTRAGETEAFF. The CDR3, as DNA: TGCGCCAGCAGCCACACCCGCGCAGGGGAGACTGAAGCTTTCTTT.

V usage is TRBV5-1 and J usage is TRBJ2-2, with D unclear. The germline V gene has CDR1 SGHRS and CDR2 YFSETQ. The CDR3 sequence is 13 residues long. V lost 5 bases and J lost 4, with 9 bases in between. The DNA for the CDR3 is TGCGCCAGCAGAAACACCTTCACCGGGGAGCTGTTTTTT. Translating it yields CASRNTFTGELFF.

The chain combines TRBV12-3 or TRBV12-4 with TRBJ1-1; D is uncertain. V lost 11 bases, J lost 2 bases, and 9 bases lay in between. The CDR3 runs to 11 residues. CDR3 in DNA: TGTGCCGTCCGACTTAACACTGAAGCTTTCTTT. It encodes CAVRLNTEAFF.

The gene calls are TRBV9 and TRBJ1-2, with 7 bases fitting TRBD1. The germline V gene has CDR1 SGDLS and CDR2 YYNGEE. Unmatched junction bases numbered 4, after V lost 0 bases and J lost 2 bases. The CDR3 spans 15 residues. CDR3 bases: TGTGCCAGCAGCGTAGGCGAGGGGGCGAACTATGGCTACACCTTC. It specifies CASSVGEGANYGYTF.

The chain combines TRBV7-8 with TRBJ2-6, with 8 bases identical to TRBD1. Per the germline V gene, CDR1 is SGHVS and CDR2 is FQNEAQ. Trimming at V came to 4 bases and at J to 3 bases, leaving 5 bases not matched to a gene. This CDR3 has 16 amino acids. The DNA of the CDR3 is TGTGCCAGCAGCTCCCAGGGGGCGGGTGGGGCCAACGTCCTGACTTTC. Protein product: CASSSQGAGGANVLTF.

V usage is TRBV10-2 and J usage is TRBJ2-7; maybe TRBD1 (5 bases). CDR3 size: 12 residues. Germline assignment: CDR1 WSHSY and CDR2 SAAADI. V was shortened by 3 bases and J by 4 bases, with 7 bases between the two germline ends. The CDR3 is CASSDRVYEQYF. CDR3 DNA: TGCGCCAGCAGTGACAGGGTGTACGAGCAGTACTTC.

V usage is TRBV28 and J usage is TRBJ1-2, with TRBD1 as a possible D gene (5 bases). This CDR3 is built from 11 residues. In germline, CDR1 is MDHEN, CDR2 SYDVKM. The V gene lost 3 bases and the J gene lost 7 bases, with 6 bases spanning the gap. CDR3 in DNA: TGTGCCAGCAGTTTGCAGGGTGGCTACACCTTC. Translated, it gives CASSLQGGYTF.

The chain links TRBV5-1 to TRBJ2-3; TRBD1 matches 10 bases. CDR3 length: 14 amino acids. V gave up 7 bases and J gave up 3 bases; unmatched junction bases: 5. Germline V lookup: CDR1 SGHRS, CDR2 YFSETQ. CDR3 in amino acids: CASRGQGGTDTQYF. In DNA form, the CDR3 reads TGCGCCAGCCGCGGACAGGGGGGGACAGATACGCAGTATTTT.

The CDR3 spells CASSNRVGNTEAFF. The CDR3 region has the DNA TGTGCCAGCAGTAACAGGGTGGGGAACACTGAAGCTTTCTTT. The chain combines TRBV6-1 with TRBJ1-1, with D maybe TRBD1 (6 bases). The V gene's germline CDR1 is MNHNS and CDR2 SASEGT. The ends were cut back, 5 bases at V and 1 base at J, with 11 bases in the middle. The length of the CDR3 is 14 residues.

This chain uses TRBV30 with TRBJ1-1, with 7 bases matching TRBD1. V lost 4 bases to trimming and J lost 3 bases; unmatched junction nucleotides: 8. The germline V gene encodes CDR1 GTSNPN and CDR2 SVGIG (reference sequence). The CDR3 is 14 residues long. CDR3 sequence reads: CAWKGAGFDTEAFF. Written as DNA, the CDR3 is TGTGCCTGGAAGGGGGCAGGGTTCGACACTGAAGCTTTCTTT. Full variable domain (rest looked up from reference TRBV30 and TRBJ1-1): SQTIHQWPATLVQPVGSPLSLECTVEGTSNPNLYWYRQAAGRGLQLLFYSVGIGQISSEVPQNLSASRPQDRQFILSSKKLLLSDSGFYLCAWKGAGFDTEAFFGQGTRLTVV.

J is TRBJ1-1 and V is TRBV6-5, with a tentative D call TRBD1 (5 bases). V was cut by 4 bases and J by 1 base, with 10 bases left in between. This CDR3 has 14 residues. Germline V gene lookup returns CDR1 MNHEY and CDR2 SVGAGI. The CDR3, as DNA: TGTGCCAGCAGTTTAGGGGAAACGAACACTGAAGCTTTCTTT. It specifies CASSLGETNTEAFF.

The chain employs TRBV9 and TRBJ1-1, with D possibly being TRBD1 (5 bases). This CDR3 has 14 residues. Between the trimmed V and J ends, which lost 3 bases and 4 bases, there was a span of 13 bases. Germline loops: CDR1 SGDLS, CDR2 YYNGEE. Here the CDR3 reads CASSDRGVGTEAFF. The CDR3 region has the DNA TGTGCCAGCAGCGACCGGGGGGTGGGCACTGAAGCTTTCTTT.

As regards this clone: Other nucleotide sequences from this sample produce the same CDR3. The chain has TRBV29-1 and TRBJ1-1; TRBD1 aligns across 7 bases. Trimming at V came to 4 bases and at J to 1 base, leaving 3 bases not matched to a gene. The germline V gene encodes CDR1 SQVTM and CDR2 ANQGSEA. The CDR3 has 13 amino acids. CDR3 sequence reads: CSVVDRANTEAFF. CDR3 nucleotide sequence: TGCAGCGTTGTTGACAGGGCGAACACTGAAGCTTTCTTT.

V and J are TRBV30 and TRBJ1-1; the D gene is possibly TRBD1 (6 bases). Per germline, CDR1 GTSNPN and CDR2 SVGIG (reference sequence). The V end was cut by 3 bases, the J end by 4 bases, with 15 bases between. The length of the CDR3 is 14 residues. CDR3 DNA: TGTGCCTGGAGAATAGGGGGGGACGGCACTGAAGCTTTCTTT. It yields the protein CAWRIGGDGTEAFF.

The V gene is TRBV4-2, the J gene TRBJ1-2; 9 positions agree with TRBD1. This CDR3 spans 15 amino acids. V lost 4 bases, J lost 8 bases, and 11 bases stayed unmatched. CDR1 is LGHNA and CDR2 is YNFKEQ in the germline V gene. CDR3 sequence (DNA): TGTGCCAGCAGCCCTCTGGACAGGGGTTCAGACGGCTACACCTTC. Amino acids: CASSPLDRGSDGYTF.

The chain recombines TRBV6-5 with TRBJ2-7; D is perhaps TRBD2 (5 bases). The CDR3 spans 15 residues. Germline lookup yields CDR1 MNHEY and CDR2 SVGAGI. Deletions cut 0 bases from V and 2 bases from J, with 11 bases between. CDR3 coding DNA: TGTGCCAGCAGTTACTCCTTTGAGGGAACCTACGAGCAGTACTTC. The encoded protein is CASSYSFEGTYEQYF.

This chain links TRBV6-2 or TRBV6-3 with TRBJ1-5; no firm D call. The V and J ends lost 2 bases and 6 bases respectively, with 5 bases between them. The CDR3 loop spans 12 amino acids. The germline V gene has CDR1 MNHEY and CDR2 SVGEGT. This chain's CDR3 is CASSYGRQPQHF. The CDR3 nucleotides are TGTGCCAGCAGTTACGGGCGTCAGCCCCAGCATTTT.

The chain carries TRBV19 and TRBJ1-1, with TRBD1 identical over 8 bases. Germline trimming cut 5 bases from V and 5 bases from J; bases unmatched to any gene: 10. Germline V gives CDR1 LNHDA, CDR2 SQIVND (reference sequence). This CDR3 has 15 amino acids. CDR3 protein: CASSVAGGRNTEAFF. The CDR3 coding sequence is TGTGCCAGTAGTGTCGCAGGGGGCAGGAATACTGAAGCTTTCTTT.

The V and J genes are TRBV7-9 and TRBJ1-2; no clear D. This CDR3 spans 14 amino acids. From germline, CDR1 is SEHNR and CDR2 FQNEAQ (reference sequence). V gave up 1 base and J gave up 6 bases, with 12 bases separating them. The CDR3: CASSLDPGYDGYTF. DNA of the CDR3: TGTGCCAGCAGCTTAGACCCCGGTTATGATGGCTACACCTTC.

This clone has only one observation. This chain uses TRBV10-1 with TRBJ2-3; 8 positions agree with TRBD2. V was clipped by 4 bases and J by 3 bases; unmatched bases: 3. CDR1 is WNHNN and CDR2 is SYGVQD in the germline V gene (reference sequence). The CDR3 totals 14 residues. The CDR3 nucleotides are TGCGCCAGCAGTGCCGGCGGGGGGACAGATACGCAGTATTTT. This encodes CASSAGGGTDTQYF.

The chain uses TRBV5-6 and TRBJ1-2; 9 positions agree with TRBD1. The germline gives CDR1 SGHDT, CDR2 YYEEEE. The CDR3 contains 14 residues. V lost 4 bases, J lost 3 bases, and 4 bases stayed unmatched. CDR3 in amino acids: CASSTGQGDYGYTF. CDR3 sequence (DNA): TGTGCCAGCAGCACGGGACAGGGAGACTATGGCTACACCTTC. Using reference TRBV5-6 and TRBJ1-2 for the parts outside the CDR3, the full variable domain is DAGVTQSPTHLIKTRGQQVTLRCSPKSGHDTVSWYQQALGQGPQFIFQYYEEEERQRGNFPDRFSGHQFPNYSSELNVNALLLGDSALYLCASSTGQGDYGYTFGSGTRLTVV.

The V and J genes are TRBV12-3 or TRBV12-4 and TRBJ1-5; D call uncertain. Trimming pared 0 bases from V and 6 bases from J, leaving 3 bases between. The CDR3 sequence is 12 residues long. The CDR3 loop reads CASSLAGQPQHF. Here the CDR3 DNA reads TGTGCCAGCAGTTTAGCCGGTCAGCCCCAGCATTTT.

This sequence joins TRBV18 and TRBJ1-6, with D possibly being TRBD1 (5 bases). The CDR3 is 14 amino acids. The ends were cut back, 3 bases at V and 5 bases at J, with 8 bases in the middle. Germline CDR1 reads KGHSH; CDR2 reads LQKENI. The CDR3 reads CASSPAGDNSPLHF. Here the CDR3 DNA reads TGTGCCAGCTCACCGGCGGGGGATAATTCACCCCTCCACTTT.

This chain uses TRBV2 with TRBJ2-4; no clear D. The CDR3 is 16 amino acids. V lost 0 bases and J 5 bases, leaving 14 bases between the germline ends. Germline lookup yields CDR1 SNHLY and CDR2 FYNNEI. As DNA, the CDR3 is TGTGCCAGCAGTGAAGCGGGCGAATCAGGTCAAAACATTCAGTACTTC. Residues: CASSEAGESGQNIQYF.

The rearrangement links TRBV5-6 to TRBJ2-3; 9 bases agree with TRBD1. The CDR3 runs to 15 residues. Trimming at V came to 3 bases and at J to 4 bases, leaving 6 bases not matched to a gene. Per the germline V gene, CDR1 is SGHDT and CDR2 is YYEEEE. CDR3 DNA: TGTGCCAGCAGCTCCGGGACAGGGATCGCAGATACGCAGTATTTT. This codes for CASSSGTGIADTQYF.

The rearrangement links TRBV5-1 to TRBJ1-3, with D possibly TRBD1 on 5 matching bases. The germline V gene has CDR1 SGHRS and CDR2 YFSETQ. This CDR3 region has 20 residues. V was trimmed by 4 bases and J by 0 bases, leaving 26 bases between them. This chain's CDR3 is CASSEIGSGLQDASGNTIYF. The CDR3 DNA sequence: TGCGCCAGCAGCGAAATTGGTAGTGGATTACAGGACGCCTCTGGAAACACCATATATTTT.

The CDR3 reads CATSDSQGNQPQHF. The CDR3 region has the DNA TGTGCCACCAGTGATTCCCAGGGGAATCAGCCCCAGCATTTT. This chain connects TRBV24-1 to TRBJ1-5; D possibly corresponds to TRBD1 (6 bases). This CDR3 has 14 residues. V shed 2 bases and J shed 4 bases, with 8 bases lying between them. Germline V gene data show CDR1 as KGHDR and CDR2 as SFDVKD.

The J gene is TRBJ2-1, the V gene TRBV29-1; D is perhaps TRBD1 (6 bases). This CDR3 is built from 14 residues. Germline CDR1 reads SQVTM; CDR2 reads ANQGSEA. Deletions cut 3 bases from V and 9 bases from J, with 18 bases between. As DNA, the CDR3 is TGCAGCGTTGAGAGGGTCAGGGGAAGCACTGAGCAGTTCTTC. This sequence encodes CSVERVRGSTEQFF.

This clone was observed a handful of times. V is TRBV10-1 and J is TRBJ2-2, with D maybe TRBD2 (6 bases). The germline gives CDR1 WNHNN, CDR2 SYGVQD (reference sequence). The V end lost 4 bases, the J end lost 4 bases, and 7 bases lay between the germline ends. CDR3 length: 13 amino acids. The CDR3: CASSAGVTGELFF. For the CDR3, the DNA is TGCGCCAGCAGTGCGGGAGTCACCGGGGAGCTGTTTTTT.

The table lists this clone with a few counts. The CDR3 nucleotides read TGTGCCAGCCGTCGTGGGGGCGCGGCAGATACGCAGTATTTT. Translating gives CASRRGGAADTQYF. The chain links TRBV2 to TRBJ2-3; TRBD1 might be the D (6 bases). V shed 8 bases and J shed 4 bases, with 16 bases lying between them. The CDR3 consists of 14 residues. Germline V gene data show CDR1 as SNHLY and CDR2 as FYNNEI.